This T cell receptor beta chain was captured by sequencing in a study of blood T cell repertoires in COVID-19. Study context: Some COVID-19 samples were acute and others convalescent; all came from the United States, Italy and Spain. T cells, B-cell-depleted T cells, or PBMCs provided the cDNA or gDNA that served as material.

Original processing notes: Estimates of nucleated cell counts were drawn from the amplification of reference gene primers. The data were produced by immunoSEQ multiplex PCR, yet TCRdb's version contains in-frame clones alone and is incomplete. V and J calls and clone size are those listed in that table; D and trimming were worked out from the DNA. The table lists 300,000 to 450,000 clones, around nine tenths of them singletons, with over 2.5% in the top ten. CDR1 and CDR2 from the germline V gene are GTSNPN and SVGIG (reference sequence). The CDR3 extends over 15 amino acids. Trimming left V 0 bases short and J 4 bases short, with 16 bases between.

The sample taken for sequencing was peripheral blood. V usage is TRBV30 and J usage is TRBJ2-7, with D uncertain. The sequence came from a human donor in a cohort sampled during active COVID-19. The DNA of the CDR3 is TGTGCCTGGAGTGTACCACGGCCCGCGGTTTACGAGCAGTACTTC. Translating it yields CAWSVPRPAVYEQYF.